This is a list of T cell receptor beta chains from one sample in a study of cytomegalovirus exposure and HLA in healthy donors. Measured with immunoSEQ multiplex PCR; TCRdb has only the in-frame clones, and not every one. The table has roughly 160,000 clones, roughly 80% seen once; the top ten hold 5.5% to 8%. Sequencing used PBMCs. The receptors come from a woman under 40 in good health and CMV-seropositive. CDR3s include the opening cysteine and the closing phenylalanine or tryptophan. Each record gives: J gene, clone size, V gene, D gene, CDR3 protein, CDR3 DNA. D genes are given only for firm matches. Part of the rows lack a size; the others show once, few, many or a class for expanded clones.

>TRBJ2-2|few|TRBV19|NA
CASSTGTTRNTGELFF
TGTGCCAGTAGTACTGGGACAACCCGGAACACCGGGGAGCTGTTTTTT
>TRBJ1-1|NA|TRBV6-1|NA
CASSAPGGMEAFF
TGTGCCAGCAGTGCCCCTGGGGGGATGGAAGCTTTCTTT
>TRBJ1-1|NA|TRBV2|NA
CASVRGNTEAFF
TGTGCCAGCGTACGAGGGAACACTGAAGCTTTCTTT
>TRBJ1-1|NA|TRBV27|NA
CASSLGPTRNTEAFF
TGTGCCAGCAGTTTAGGCCCCACAAGAAACACTGAAGCTTTCTTT
>TRBJ2-3|NA|TRBV12-5|TRBD2
CASGGRSGGATDTQYF
TGTGCTAGTGGTGGTCGTAGCGGGGGTGCGACAGATACGCAGTATTTT
>TRBJ1-1|few|TRBV4-2|NA
CASSQRTAFTEAFF
TGTGCCAGCAGCCAAAGGACAGCCTTCACTGAAGCTTTCTTT
>TRBJ1-2|few|TRBV15|NA
CATSRDGGELNYGYTF
TGTGCCACCAGCAGAGATGGGGGGGAGCTAAACTATGGCTACACCTTC
>TRBJ1-5|NA|TRBV6-6|NA
CASIQNSRFNQPQHF
TGTGCCAGCATACAGAACTCCCGGTTCAATCAGCCCCAGCATTTT
>TRBJ2-5|NA|TRBV7-6|TRBD1
CASSAWTGEGETQYF
TGTGCCAGCAGCGCATGGACAGGGGAGGGGGAGACCCAGTACTTC
>TRBJ2-6|NA|TRBV5-1|TRBD1
CASSRGQGQDVLTF
TGCGCCAGCAGCCGTGGACAGGGACAAGACGTCCTGACTTTC
>TRBJ1-2|NA|TRBV18|NA
CASSPVAGALDYGYTF
TGTGCCAGCTCACCGGTGGCAGGGGCGCTTGACTATGGCTACACCTTC
>TRBJ2-7|NA|TRBV19|NA
CATSGTYLEQYF
TGTGCCACCTCCGGGACTTACCTCGAGCAGTACTTC
>TRBJ1-2|few|TRBV4-1|NA
CASSQQDGVWGYTF
TGCGCCAGCAGCCAACAGGACGGGGTCTGGGGCTACACCTTC
>TRBJ1-1|NA|TRBV6-6|NA
CASSYRSGSTFF
TGTGCCAGCAGTTACCGCTCGGGGTCCACTTTCTTT
>TRBJ1-6|NA|TRBV6-4|TRBD1
CASKGQGANSPLHF
TGTGCCAGCAAGGGACAGGGGGCGAATTCACCCCTCCACTTT
>TRBJ2-7|NA|TRBV27|NA
CASSFSGTSYEQYF
TGTGCCAGCAGTTTCTCAGGGACTTCCTACGAGCAGTACTTC
>TRBJ1-4|few|TRBV18|TRBD1
CASSPGQGEKLFF
TGTGCCAGCTCACCGGGACAGGGGGAGAAACTGTTTTTT
>TRBJ1-2|NA|TRBV19|TRBD1
CASLNRQGSYTF
TGTGCCAGCTTAAATCGACAGGGAAGCTACACCTTC
>TRBJ1-2|NA|TRBV5-1|TRBD1
CASSRTGPNYGYTF
TGCGCCAGCAGCCGGACAGGGCCTAACTATGGCTACACCTTC
>TRBJ2-5|NA|TRBV18|NA
CASSPYIQGRQETQYF
TGTGCCAGCTCACCCTATATACAGGGCCGTCAAGAGACCCAGTACTTC
>TRBJ1-1|NA|TRBV5-1|TRBD1
CASSLAGTGWSNTEAFF
TGCGCCAGCAGCTTGGCCGGGACAGGGTGGTCGAACACTGAAGCTTTCTTT
>TRBJ2-3|NA|TRBV6-5|NA
CASSYQLASTDTQYF
TGTGCCAGCAGTTACCAGTTGGCTAGCACAGATACGCAGTATTTT
>TRBJ2-3|NA|TRBV5-1|TRBD2
CASSLMLAGGGTDTQYF
TGCGCCAGCAGCTTAATGTTAGCGGGGGGGGGCACAGATACGCAGTATTTT
>TRBJ2-7|once|TRBV4-3|NA
CASSQERGLSYEQYF
TGCGCCAGCAGCCAAGAGCGGGGGCTCTCCTACGAGCAGTACTTC
>TRBJ1-2|NA|TRBV27|TRBD1
CASSPGTVTNYGYTF
TGTGCCAGCAGTCCCGGGACAGTGACCAACTATGGCTACACCTTC
>TRBJ1-1|NA|TRBV5-1|NA
CASSLQVGGGNTEAFF
TGCGCCAGCAGCCTTCAAGTGGGGGGAGGGAACACTGAAGCTTTCTTT
>TRBJ2-3|NA|TRBV2|TRBD2
CAARGGHTDTQYF
TGTGCAGCCCGGGGGGGCCACACAGATACGCAGTATTTT
>TRBJ1-6|NA|TRBV28|TRBD1
CASSPIDRDDSPLHF
TGTGCCAGCAGCCCAATAGACAGGGATGATTCACCCCTCCACTTT
>TRBJ2-7|few|TRBV5-1|NA
CASRGQAAGPSYEQYF
TGCGCCAGCAGGGGACAGGCAGCGGGGCCCTCCTACGAGCAGTACTTC
>TRBJ2-7|NA|TRBV5-1|TRBD2
CASSPAGGNTYEQYF
TGCGCCAGCAGCCCGGCGGGGGGGAACACCTACGAGCAGTACTTC
>TRBJ1-3|NA|TRBV5-6|NA
CASSLIPGLVGNTIYF
TGTGCCAGCAGCTTGATACCGGGACTGGTTGGAAACACCATATATTTT
>TRBJ2-7|few|TRBV6-1|TRBD1
CASSLQGAGEQYF
TGTGCCAGCAGCCTACAGGGGGCTGGGGAGCAGTACTTC
>TRBJ2-3|NA|TRBV4-1|NA
CASSQQGWTDTQYF
TGCGCCAGCAGCCAACAGGGTTGGACAGATACGCAGTATTTT
>TRBJ1-2|NA|TRBV5-6|TRBD1
CASSLQGAGGYTF
TGTGCCAGCAGCTTACAGGGGGCAGGGGGCTACACCTTC
>TRBJ2-2|NA|TRBV7-6|NA
CASFRGANTGELFF
TGTGCCAGCTTTAGGGGCGCGAACACCGGGGAGCTGTTTTTT
>TRBJ2-7|NA|TRBV10-1|TRBD1
CAILTGVGEQYF
TGCGCCATCTTGACAGGGGTCGGCGAGCAGTACTTC
>TRBJ2-1|NA|TRBV27|TRBD2
CASSRTSGSSYNEQFF
TGTGCCAGCAGTCGGACTAGCGGGAGCTCCTACAATGAGCAGTTCTTC
>TRBJ2-3|once|TRBV9|TRBD1
CASSVEGQGAADTQYF
TGTGCCAGCAGCGTAGAAGGACAGGGGGCCGCAGATACGCAGTATTTT
>TRBJ2-5|NA|TRBV7-9|NA
CASSLAPGEEETQYF
TGTGCCAGCAGCTTAGCCCCAGGGGAAGAAGAGACCCAGTACTTC
>TRBJ2-1|NA|TRBV6-5|NA
CASSYSRTSRPFF
TGTGCCAGCAGTTACTCACGGACAAGCCGGCCGTTCTTC
>TRBJ2-6|few|TRBV9|NA
CASSVTGVLSSGANVLTF
TGTGCCAGCAGCGTAACAGGCGTCCTAAGCTCTGGGGCCAACGTCCTGACTTTC
>TRBJ2-7|NA|TRBV7-9|NA
CASSLSSGGEQYF
TGTGCCAGCAGCTTATCGAGCGGCGGCGAGCAGTACTTC
>TRBJ2-2|NA|TRBV7-9|TRBD1
CASSPYRGRALNTGELFF
TGTGCCAGCAGCCCTTACAGGGGGCGGGCTCTGAACACCGGGGAGCTGTTTTTT
>TRBJ2-3|NA|TRBV30|NA
CAWEVGGAADTQYF
TGTGCCTGGGAGGTAGGGGGGGCAGCAGATACGCAGTATTTT
>TRBJ2-3|NA|TRBV10-3|TRBD2
CAISDRVRTREGSTDTQYF
TGTGCCATCAGTGATAGAGTAAGGACTAGGGAGGGAAGCACAGATACGCAGTATTTT
>TRBJ2-5|NA|TRBV6-5|NA
CASSDTQGLGQYF
TGTGCCAGCAGTGACACCCAGGGGTTGGGGCAGTACTTC
>TRBJ2-3|NA|TRBV2|TRBD2
CASRGGLAGADTQYF
TGTGCCAGCAGGGGGGGACTAGCGGGGGCAGATACGCAGTATTTT
>TRBJ1-4|NA|TRBV29-1|NA
CSVGGAGTNNEKLFF
TGCAGCGTTGGAGGGGCCGGGACAAATAATGAAAAACTGTTTTTT
>TRBJ2-5|NA|TRBV5-1|NA
CASSFGTGQETQYF
TGCGCCAGCAGCTTCGGGACTGGCCAAGAGACCCAGTACTTC
>TRBJ1-2|NA|TRBV4-3|NA
CASSQDFGVGGYTF
TGCGCCAGCAGCCAAGATTTCGGGGTGGGGGGCTACACCTTC
>TRBJ2-1|NA|TRBV5-1|TRBD2
CASSLGLAGIQSSYNEQFF
TGCGCCAGCAGCTTGGGACTAGCGGGGATCCAGAGCTCCTACAATGAGCAGTTCTTC
>TRBJ2-7|few|TRBV5-1|TRBD2
CASSYVGGGSTYEQYF
TGCGCCAGCAGCTACGTCGGGGGGGGCTCAACCTACGAGCAGTACTTC
>TRBJ2-3|NA|TRBV5-4|NA
CASSPIGDTQYF
TGTGCCAGCAGCCCTATCGGGGATACGCAGTATTTT
>TRBJ2-1|NA|TRBV4-1|NA
CASSQLVLTSSNERFF
TGCGCCAGCAGCCAATTAGTGCTAACCTCCTCCAATGAGCGGTTCTTC
>TRBJ1-1|NA|TRBV12-5|NA
CASGLERGTEAFF
TGTGCTAGTGGTTTGGAGCGGGGCACTGAAGCTTTCTTT
>TRBJ2-7|NA|TRBV28|NA
CASSFLGGVGSYEQYF
TGTGCCAGCAGTTTTCTCGGCGGCGTCGGGTCCTACGAGCAGTACTTC
>TRBJ1-1|NA|TRBV5-1|NA
CASSLQGMNTEAFF
TGCGCCAGCAGCTTACAGGGAATGAACACTGAAGCTTTCTTT